Presented here are 23 T cell receptor beta chains from one specimen sequenced in a study of blood T cell repertoires in COVID-19. The assay was immunoSEQ multiplex PCR, and TCRdb's table has in-frame clones only and misses some. The data hold 120,000 or so clones, with 86% observed a single time. The sequenced material came from peripheral blood. These receptors were collected from a man in his forties or fifties with acute or convalescent COVID-19.

J is TRBJ1-1 and V is TRBV12-5; 8 bases match TRBD1. The germline V gene encodes CDR1 LGHNT and CDR2 FRNRAP. The V segment lost 1 base and the J segment 6 bases; nucleotides outside the gene matches: 10. The length of the CDR3 is 16 residues. The CDR3 here is CASGLAFTGGLSEAFF. CDR3 sequence (DNA): TGTGCTAGTGGTTTGGCTTTCACAGGGGGTTTGTCTGAAGCTTTCTTT.

Only a few counts were recorded for this clone. The rearrangement links TRBV3-1 (or the pseudogene TRBV3-2) to TRBJ1-3, with D possibly matching TRBD1 (5 bases). This CDR3 has 13 residues. Deletions cut 8 bases from V and 3 bases from J, with 11 bases between. The germline V gene encodes CDR1 LGHDT and CDR2 YNNKEL (reference sequence). CDR3 nucleotide sequence: TGTGCCAGCGGGGGGTTACTTGGAAACACCATATATTTT. This translates into CASGGLLGNTIYF.

V and J are TRBV29-1 and TRBJ2-7; perhaps TRBD1 as D (6 bases). This CDR3 is built from 12 residues. Germline lookup yields CDR1 SQVTM and CDR2 ANQGSEA. The germline V and J ends were trimmed by 6 bases and 4 bases, with 13 bases remaining between them. CDR3 protein: CSVEQGVYEQYF. DNA for the CDR3: TGCAGCGTGGAACAGGGTGTATACGAGCAGTACTTC.

The V and J genes are TRBV7-9 and TRBJ1-2, with a possible D match to TRBD1 (5 bases). Germline lookup yields CDR1 SEHNR and CDR2 FQNEAQ (reference sequence). V lost 5 bases and J 8 bases, leaving 12 bases between the germline ends. CDR3 length equals 12 residues. CDR3 DNA: TGTGCCAGCAGCGAGAGTAGGGGAGGCTACACCTTC. It codes for CASSESRGGYTF. The full variable domain, with the rest looked up from reference TRBV7-9 and TRBJ1-2, is DTGVSQNPRHKITKRGQNVTFRCDPISEHNRLYWYRQTLGQGPEFLTYFQNEAQLEKSRLLSDRFSAERPKGSFSTLEIQRTEQGDSAMYLCASSESRGGYTFGSGTRLTVV.

The CDR3 region is CATDGVSGELFF. The CDR3 DNA is TGTGCCACCGACGGGGTTTCCGGGGAGCTGTTTTTT. The chain links TRBV19 to TRBJ2-2; D perhaps matches TRBD2 (5 bases). Looked up from germline, CDR1 is LNHDA and CDR2 is SQIVND (reference sequence). CDR3 length: 12 residues. Trimming cost V 10 bases and J 6 bases, with 12 bases left between them.

The V call is TRBV2, the J call TRBJ1-2; no clear D gene. Between the trimmed V and J ends, which lost 2 bases and 0 bases, there was a span of 10 bases. Germline V lookup: CDR1 SNHLY, CDR2 FYNNEI. This CDR3 is 15 amino acids long. CDR3 coding DNA: TGTGCCAGCAGTGAATGGACTTCCTCTAACTATGGCTACACCTTC. This translates into CASSEWTSSNYGYTF.

V and J are TRBV6-5 and TRBJ2-1; 7 bases align to TRBD2. The CDR3 extends over 14 amino acids. V trimming: 6 bases; J trimming: 6 bases; junction bases outside the gene matches: 8. The germline V gene has CDR1 MNHEY and CDR2 SVGAGI. CDR3 coding DNA: TGTGCCAGCAGGGAGGCAGGGAGGGCCAATGAGCAGTTCTTC. Translated: CASREAGRANEQFF.

This clone has only a few counts. The chain recombines TRBV3-1 (or the pseudogene TRBV3-2) with TRBJ1-1; 8 nucleotides agree with TRBD1. The germline V gene has CDR1 LGHDT and CDR2 YNNKEL (reference sequence). J gave up 1 base and V 5 bases, and 6 bases lay outside the gene matches. The CDR3 has 15 amino acids. CDR3 region: CASSAPGQANTEAFF. CDR3 nucleotide sequence: TGTGCCAGCAGCGCGCCGGGACAGGCGAACACTGAAGCTTTCTTT.

The V gene is TRBV18, the J gene TRBJ1-5, with D possibly matching TRBD1 (5 bases). CDR1 is KGHSH and CDR2 is LQKENI in the germline V gene. There are 15 residues in the CDR3. Trimming took off 3 bases at V and 1 base at J, with 10 bases between the two ends. CDR3 sequence: CASSPEGLSNQPQHF. CDR3 bases: TGTGCCAGCTCACCTGAGGGACTCAGCAATCAGCCCCAGCATTTT.

The chain uses TRBV19 and TRBJ2-1; no clear D gene. Trimming shortened V by 6 bases and J by 7 bases, and 7 bases separated the two germline ends. The CDR3 totals 11 residues. Germline CDR1 is LNHDA and CDR2 is SQIVND (reference sequence). CDR3 sequence (DNA): TGTGCCAGTAGCCGGTGGAATGAGCAGTTCTTC. It is translated as CASSRWNEQFF.

The chain recombines TRBV11-2 with TRBJ2-5; possibly TRBD1 for D (7 bases). Germline V gene sequence: CDR1 SGHAT, CDR2 FQNNGV. CDR3 length: 15 amino acids. V was trimmed by 1 base and J by 5 bases, leaving 14 bases between them. The CDR3 sequence is CASSLGVAGGETQYF. The CDR3 nucleotides read TGTGCCAGCAGCTTAGGGGTTGCAGGGGGGGAGACCCAGTACTTC.

This clone occurred a few times. CDR3: CASSVSIGVLYTEAFF. DNA of the CDR3: TGTGCCAGCAGCGTTTCTATAGGGGTACTTTACACTGAAGCTTTCTTT. The gene calls are TRBV5-8 and TRBJ1-1; TRBD1 is a possible D gene (5 bases). V shed 4 bases and J shed 3 bases, with 19 bases lying between them. This CDR3 is 16 amino acids long. In germline, CDR1 is SGHTS, CDR2 YDEGEE.

The rearrangement joins TRBV10-3 to TRBJ2-5, with 10 bases lining up with TRBD2. The CDR3 loop spans 17 amino acids. The germline V gene has CDR1 ENHRY and CDR2 SYGVKD. Germline trimming cut 6 bases from V and 5 bases from J; bases unmatched to any gene: 15. The CDR3 here is CAIRRGLAESRAETQYF. The CDR3 region has the DNA TGTGCCATCAGGCGCGGACTAGCGGAATCGAGGGCCGAGACCCAGTACTTC.

The chain couples TRBV10-2 to TRBJ2-5, with 12 bases aligning to TRBD2. The V segment lost 2 bases and the J segment 6 bases; nucleotides outside the gene matches: 7. CDR3 length: 16 amino acids. Germline lookup yields CDR1 WSHSY and CDR2 SAAADI. CDR3 sequence reads: CASSEGRTSGVKTQYF. The CDR3 nucleotides read TGCGCCAGCAGTGAGGGCCGGACTAGCGGGGTAAAGACCCAGTACTTC.

In this sample, this clone turned up a few times. V is TRBV13 and J is TRBJ2-3; the D is unclear. The CDR3 consists of 16 residues. The germline V and J ends were trimmed by 1 base and 0 bases, with 11 bases remaining between them. Germline CDR1 PRHDT, CDR2 FYEKMQ (reference sequence). CDR3 coding DNA: TGTGCCAGCAGCTTAGCCTGGGCAGCTAGCACAGATACGCAGTATTTT. Translating it yields CASSLAWAASTDTQYF.

The chain has TRBV6-6 and TRBJ2-3; 13 nucleotides align to TRBD2. The CDR3 contains 18 residues. The junction had 11 bases not matched to a gene; V was cut back by 5 bases and J by 3 bases. CDR1 and CDR2 from the germline V gene are MNHNY and SVGAGI (reference sequence). CDR3 coding DNA: TGTGCCAGCAGTCACACTAGCGGGGGGGCCGGTGGAACAGATACGCAGTATTTT. As protein: CASSHTSGGAGGTDTQYF.

This chain links TRBV18 with TRBJ1-1, with TRBD1 matching 9 bases. The J segment lost 1 base and the V segment lost 5 bases, leaving 5 bases of the junction unmatched. Germline CDR1 and CDR2: KGHSH and LQKENI. This CDR3 is 15 amino acids long. CDR3 sequence reads: CASSSETGGNTEAFF. CDR3 bases: TGTGCCAGCTCATCAGAGACAGGGGGGAACACTGAAGCTTTCTTT.

The V call is TRBV7-9, the J call TRBJ2-1; TRBD2 matches 9 bases. Unmatched junction bases numbered 8, after V lost 4 bases and J lost 4 bases. The V gene's germline CDR1 is SEHNR and CDR2 FQNEAQ (reference sequence). The CDR3 spans 16 residues. CDR3 sequence (DNA): TGTGCCAGCAGCTCCCCTAGCGGGACCGGGTACAATGAGCAGTTCTTC. Its protein is CASSSPSGTGYNEQFF. Drawing the rest from reference TRBV7-9 and TRBJ2-1, the complete variable domain is DTGVSQNPRHKITKRGQNVTFRCDPISEHNRLYWYRQTLGQGPEFLTYFQNEAQLEKSRLLSDRFSAERPKGSFSTLEIQRTEQGDSAMYLCASSSPSGTGYNEQFFGPGTRLTVL.

The V gene is TRBV5-1, the J gene TRBJ1-2; 9 nucleotides match TRBD1. Germline loops: CDR1 SGHRS, CDR2 YFSETQ. Losses at the gene ends were 0 bases for V and 2 bases for J; bases not matched to a gene: 2. The CDR3 runs to 15 residues. CDR3 in amino acids: CASSLEGQGNYGYTF. CDR3 in DNA: TGCGCCAGCAGCTTGGAGGGACAGGGCAACTATGGCTACACCTTC.

This clone was recorded once. The V call is TRBV7-9, the J call TRBJ2-1, with D uncertain. The CDR3 extends over 14 amino acids. V lost 2 bases and J 5 bases, leaving 10 bases between the germline ends. The V gene's germline CDR1 is SEHNR and CDR2 FQNEAQ (reference sequence). CDR3 sequence reads: CASSLIIGNNEQFF. CDR3 sequence (DNA): TGTGCCAGCAGCTTAATTATCGGTAACAATGAGCAGTTCTTC.

The chain couples TRBV18 to TRBJ2-2; TRBD1 aligns across 11 bases. CDR3 length: 16 amino acids. V dropped 0 bases and J dropped 4; count of bases not matched to a gene: 1. CDR1 is KGHSH, CDR2 LQKENI, per germline. In DNA, the CDR3 is TGTGCCAGCTCACCACCTGGGACAGGGGGCACCGGGGAGCTGTTTTTT. Protein: CASSPPGTGGTGELFF.

The CDR3, as DNA: TGTGCCAGCAGTCCAGACCCAGGTAGCTCCTACGAGCAGTACTTC. This codes for CASSPDPGSSYEQYF. V is TRBV6-5 and J is TRBJ2-7; D is unresolved. Trimming took 5 bases from V and 0 from J, leaving 14 bases between them. The germline V gene encodes CDR1 MNHEY and CDR2 SVGAGI. The CDR3 is 15 residues long.

This clone appeared once. The chain carries TRBV6-5 and TRBJ2-7; 7 positions match TRBD1. Germline values: CDR1 MNHEY, CDR2 SVGAGI. V shed 5 bases, J shed 6 bases, and the junction held 13 bases outside the gene matches. CDR3 length: 15 residues. CDR3 in amino acids: CASSPGTVPWSEQYF. CDR3 sequence (DNA): TGTGCCAGCAGTCCCGGGACAGTCCCCTGGAGCGAGCAGTACTTC.